The rows below give T cell receptor beta chains drawn from one sample of a study of control samples from healthy donors and cancer patients. Using immunoSEQ multiplex PCR, the repertoire was profiled, and TCRdb retains in-frame clones only, with some absent. The table has about 43,000 clones, roughly 94% seen once; the top ten hold under 30%. Sequenced sample: blood. These receptors came from a man in his 60s in good health. The CDR3 runs from the conserved cysteine through the conserved F or W. A D gene is named only where the DNA matches it firmly. Expanded clones get a size class; other rows say once, few or many, or leave the size out.

d_call: TRBD2
j_call: TRBJ2-1
clone_size: -
v_call: TRBV28
cdr3_nt: TGTGCCAGCAGGCCCACCTTAGCGGGAGGCTCCAATGAGCAGTTCTTC
cdr3_aa: CASRPTLAGGSNEQFF

d_call: -
j_call: TRBJ2-1
clone_size: -
v_call: TRBV24-1
cdr3_nt: TGTGCCACCCGCGTGGACTCTCACAATGAGCAGTTCTTC
cdr3_aa: CATRVDSHNEQFF

d_call: TRBD1
j_call: TRBJ2-7
clone_size: -
v_call: TRBV6-1
cdr3_nt: TGTGCCAGCAGTGAGAACGGGGTGGGGACAGGCCACTACGAGCAGTACTTC
cdr3_aa: CASSENGVGTGHYEQYF

d_call: -
j_call: TRBJ2-5
clone_size: -
v_call: TRBV28
cdr3_nt: TGTGCCAGCAGTTTACTCCCCAGGGAGACCCAGTACTTC
cdr3_aa: CASSLLPRETQYF

d_call: -
j_call: TRBJ2-3
clone_size: -
v_call: TRBV7-9
cdr3_nt: TGTGCCAGCAGCGAGAAAACGTCAGGAATCACAGATACGCAGTATTTT
cdr3_aa: CASSEKTSGITDTQYF

d_call: -
j_call: TRBJ1-1
clone_size: -
v_call: TRBV9
cdr3_nt: TGTGCCAGCAGCGCCGACTCAGGAGGGCTGAACACTGAAGCTTTCTTT
cdr3_aa: CASSADSGGLNTEAFF

d_call: TRBD1
j_call: TRBJ2-7
clone_size: -
v_call: TRBV6-5
cdr3_nt: TGTGCCAGCAGTAGACCGGGACAGGGGCGCTACGAGCAGTACTTC
cdr3_aa: CASSRPGQGRYEQYF

d_call: TRBD2
j_call: TRBJ2-3
clone_size: -
v_call: TRBV27
cdr3_nt: TGTGCCAGCAGTTTAACTAGCGGGGTACTATCTAGCACAGATACGCAGTATTTT
cdr3_aa: CASSLTSGVLSSTDTQYF

d_call: -
j_call: TRBJ1-1
clone_size: few
v_call: TRBV11-2
cdr3_nt: TGTGCCAGCAGTTTTAGGGCGTCTCCAACTGAAGCTTTCTTT
cdr3_aa: CASSFRASPTEAFF

d_call: -
j_call: TRBJ2-7
clone_size: -
v_call: TRBV21-1
cdr3_nt: TGTGCCAGCAGCAAATCCCCGTCCGACAGGGGGCGGACCTACGAGCAGTACTTC
cdr3_aa: CASSKSPSDRGRTYEQYF

d_call: -
j_call: TRBJ1-1
clone_size: -
v_call: TRBV4-2
cdr3_nt: TGTGCCAGCAGCCAAGACGCCCGGAGGACTGAAGCTTTCTTT
cdr3_aa: CASSQDARRTEAFF

d_call: -
j_call: TRBJ2-4
clone_size: -
v_call: TRBV19
cdr3_nt: TGTGCCAGTTCCTCCTTCGCTGGGACACCTAAGGCCAAAAACATTCAGTACTTC
cdr3_aa: CASSSFAGTPKAKNIQYF

d_call: TRBD1
j_call: TRBJ1-5
clone_size: -
v_call: TRBV3-1/TRBV3-2
cdr3_nt: TGTGCCAGCAGCCAGGACAGGGTTGGGCAGCCCCAGCATTTT
cdr3_aa: CASSQDRVGQPQHF